Shown below are 15 T cell receptor beta chains from a single sample sequenced in a study of PD-L1 blockade in urothelial cancer. The method was immunoSEQ multiplex PCR; TCRdb's version includes in-frame clones alone and lacks a portion of them. This sample has 35,000 to 50,000 clones, with about four fifths found just once. Material: PBMCs, obtained around atezolizumab (anti-PD-L1) treatment. The source of these receptors is a man aged 65 to 79 with urothelial cancer.

The J gene is TRBJ1-1, the V gene TRBV5-4, with D maybe TRBD1 (5 bases). Per the germline V gene, CDR1 is SGHNT and CDR2 is YYREEE (reference sequence). The CDR3 is made up of 13 amino acids. Trimming took off 1 base at V and 3 bases at J, with 7 bases between the two ends. In nucleotides, the CDR3 is TGTGCCAGCAGCTTGAGGGGTGACACTGAAGCTTTCTTT. It encodes CASSLRGDTEAFF.

The V gene is TRBV5-1, the J gene TRBJ2-3, with TRBD2 matching 7 bases. J was trimmed by 6 bases and V by 0 bases; bases with no gene match: 7. The CDR3 totals 15 residues. Germline CDR1 SGHRS, CDR2 YFSETQ. The CDR3 loop is CASSLVSSGLDTQYF. In DNA form, the CDR3 reads TGCGCCAGCAGCTTGGTGTCTAGCGGTCTCGATACGCAGTATTTT.

The chain joins TRBV5-4 to TRBJ1-2; D may be TRBD1 (6 bases). V shed 4 bases and J shed 4 bases, with 11 bases lying between them. The CDR3 contains 13 residues. Germline V CDR1 and CDR2: SGHNT, YYREEE (reference sequence). The CDR3 here is CASSPTGAYGYTF. CDR3 DNA sequence: TGTGCCAGCAGCCCGACAGGTGCCTATGGCTACACCTTC.

This rearrangement joins TRBV5-1 to TRBJ1-1; 7 bases are shared with TRBD1. The junction had 7 bases not matched to a gene; V was cut back by 0 bases and J by 8 bases. The germline CDR1 and CDR2 sequences are SGHRS and YFSETQ. This CDR3 has 14 residues. CDR3 region: CASSLVGDRSEAFF. Written as DNA, the CDR3 is TGCGCCAGCAGCTTGGTGGGGGACAGATCCGAAGCTTTCTTT.

V gene TRBV7-8 combines with J gene TRBJ1-5; D remains unclear. The germline gives CDR1 SGHVS, CDR2 FQNEAQ. The V end was cut by 1 base, the J end by 0 bases, with 7 bases between. This CDR3 is built from 15 residues. CDR3 DNA: TGTGCCAGCAGCTTAGGAAGCTATAGCAATCAGCCCCAGCATTTT. It codes for CASSLGSYSNQPQHF.

This rearrangement joins TRBV28 to TRBJ2-1, with 14 bases lining up with TRBD2. The CDR3 spans 18 residues. V lost 5 bases and J lost 6; bases outside the gene matches: 12. Germline V gives CDR1 MDHEN, CDR2 SYDVKM. The CDR3 loop reads CASSEPGLAGDGGNEQFF. CDR3 nucleotide sequence: TGTGCCAGCAGTGAACCGGGACTAGCGGGAGATGGGGGCAATGAGCAGTTCTTC. Based on the CDR3 plus reference TRBV28 and TRBJ2-1, the full variable domain is DVKVTQSSRYLVKRTGEKVFLECVQDMDHENMFWYRQDPGLGLRLIYFSYDVKMKEKGDIPEGYSVSREKKERFSLILESASTNQTSMYLCASSEPGLAGDGGNEQFFGPGTRLTVL.

The rearrangement joins TRBV7-9 to TRBJ2-3; no definite D call. The CDR3 sequence is 12 residues long. V was trimmed by 6 bases and J by 4 bases, leaving 8 bases between them. CDR1 is SEHNR, CDR2 FQNEAQ, per germline (reference sequence). The CDR3 loop is CASRALADTQYF. The DNA for the CDR3 is TGTGCCAGCAGGGCCTTGGCAGATACGCAGTATTTT.

The chain links TRBV19 to TRBJ2-5; D may be TRBD2 (6 bases). Germline V CDR1 and CDR2: LNHDA, SQIVND (reference sequence). V dropped 4 bases and J dropped 4 bases, with 10 bases sitting between them. The CDR3 runs 13 residues. CDR3 bases: TGTGCCAGTAGTACCACTAGCCTAGAGACCCAGTACTTC. Protein product: CASSTTSLETQYF.

This clone appeared once. This chain connects TRBV7-6 to TRBJ2-2; TRBD2 matches 7 bases. CDR1 is SGHVS and CDR2 is FNYEAQ in the germline V gene. The CDR3 consists of 14 residues. With 4 bases clipped from V and 5 bases from J, the junction kept 4 bases outside the gene matches. CDR3 sequence reads: CASSSGLTTGELFF. The CDR3 DNA reads as TGTGCCAGCAGCTCGGGACTAACAACCGGGGAGCTGTTTTTT. Supplemented by reference TRBV7-6 and TRBJ2-2, the full variable domain reads GAGVSQSPRYKVTKRGQDVALRCDPISGHVSLYWYRQALGQGPEFLTYFNYEAQQDKSGLPNDRFSAERPEGSISTLTIQRTEQRDSAMYRCASSSGLTTGELFFGEGSRLTVL.

The chain recombines TRBV19 with TRBJ2-7; 9 bases map to TRBD1. The CDR3 contains 13 residues. With V trimmed by 8 bases and J by 3 bases, 5 bases remained unmatched. From germline, CDR1 is LNHDA and CDR2 SQIVND (reference sequence). The CDR3 region has the DNA TGTGCCAGTCGACAGGGGGGCGTCTACGAGCAGTACTTC. It encodes CASRQGGVYEQYF. The complete variable domain, with remaining parts taken from reference TRBV19 and TRBJ2-7, reads DGGITQSPKYLFRKEGQNVTLSCEQNLNHDAMYWYRQDPGQGLRLIYYSQIVNDFQKGDIAEGYSVSREKKESFPLTVTSAQKNPTAFYLCASRQGGVYEQYFGPGTRLTVT.

This chain uses TRBV7-9 with TRBJ1-5; D not certain. The V and J ends lost 5 bases and 6 bases respectively, with 20 bases between them. Germline CDR1 SEHNR, CDR2 FQNEAQ (reference sequence). This CDR3 region has 16 residues. The CDR3 bases are TGTGCCAGCAGCCCATTGTTGGGAGCTAGCGGTCAGCCCCAGCATTTT. Translation gives CASSPLLGASGQPQHF. Based on the CDR3 plus reference TRBV7-9 and TRBJ1-5, the full variable domain is DTGVSQNPRHKITKRGQNVTFRCDPISEHNRLYWYRQTLGQGPEFLTYFQNEAQLEKSRLLSDRFSAERPKGSFSTLEIQRTEQGDSAMYLCASSPLLGASGQPQHFGDGTRLSIL.

This chain uses TRBV5-1 with TRBJ1-1; 8 bases line up with TRBD1. The CDR3 covers 14 residues. Germline CDR1 reads SGHRS; CDR2 reads YFSETQ. J lost 1 base, V lost 2 bases, and 1 base had no gene match. CDR3 bases: TGCGCCAGCAGCTTTGACAGGGGGAACACTGAAGCTTTCTTT. Protein product: CASSFDRGNTEAFF.

The chain joins TRBV5-1 to TRBJ2-1; 7 bases agree with TRBD1. This CDR3 has 19 amino acids. Germline V CDR1 and CDR2: SGHRS, YFSETQ. The ends lost 3 bases at V and 9 bases at J; junction bases unmatched: 24. CDR3 nucleotides: TGCGCCAGCAGCTGGCCCCAAAGACAACAGGGGTCTAGTAGCATTGAGCAGTTCTTC. It specifies CASSWPQRQQGSSSIEQFF.

The V and J genes are TRBV6-1 and TRBJ1-2; D not resolved. CDR1 is MNHNS, CDR2 SASEGT, per germline. V lost 5 bases to trimming and J lost 8 bases, with 18 bases between them. The CDR3 runs to 14 residues. The chain's CDR3 is CASSPGGLVRGYTF. CDR3 in DNA: TGTGCCAGCAGTCCCGGCGGACTGGTTCGGGGCTACACCTTC.

J is TRBJ2-3 and V is TRBV18, with 7 bases fitting TRBD1. Germline CDR1 reads KGHSH; CDR2 reads LQKENI. Trimming cost V 0 bases and J 4 bases; bases outside gene matches: 7. The CDR3 runs 16 residues. The CDR3 bases are TGTGCCAGCTCACCACCCCCCAGGACAGGAGCAGATACGCAGTATTTT. Protein: CASSPPPRTGADTQYF.